This TCR beta chain derives from a study of blood T cell repertoires in COVID-19. Across the whole study: From T cells, B-cell-depleted T cells, or PBMCs came the material, which was cDNA or gDNA.

Assay: immunoSEQ multiplex PCR; the TCRdb copy retains only in-frame clones and omits some. Among around 180,000 clones listed, roughly 77% were seen once. A single count supports this clone. This CDR3 spans 17 amino acids. Germline CDR1 and CDR2: SGDLS and YYNGEE. V shed 3 bases and J shed 4 bases, with 19 bases lying between them. Sequencing was carried out using peripheral blood. The clonotype comes from a man in his 70s with active or convalescent COVID-19. The genes are TRBV9 and TRBJ2-2, with D possibly TRBD2 on 6 matching bases. The CDR3 DNA is TGTGCCAGCAGCGCAGACCGGAGGGGCCAAGTCACCGGGGAGCTGTTTTTT. Translated, it gives CASSADRRGQVTGELFF.